This T cell receptor (beta chain) is drawn from a study of vaccination and CD4 T cells after COVID-19. For this clonotype: Antigen unknown.

Noted treatment: roughly 11-day PBMC culture with coronavirus spike peptide pools or control peptides (ViraFEST assay). About 1.9 million PBMCs went into each well for culture with approximately 9.4 IU/ml IL-2 and around 10 ug/ml peptide pools. Sequenced with the Oncomine TCR Beta short-read assay was DNA taken from cultured CD4+ T cells. MiXCR, applied by TCRdb to the PCR reads, yields one record per CDR3 protein. The sample holds 15,000 to 20,000 distinct CDR3 sequences, 45% to 50% seen once. This TCR was recovered from a human donor who had recovered from COVID-19. What was sequenced was CD4+ T cells from blood, cultured in vitro.

The CDR3 spells CAWSVRGQANYGYTF. The CDR3 nucleotides read TGTGCCTGGAGTGTACGGGGACAAGCTAACTATGGCTACACCTTC. This chain connects TRBV30 to TRBJ1-2; tentative D call: TRBD1 (6 bases). Germline-derived CDR1 and CDR2 are GTSNPN and SVGIG (reference sequence). Deletions cut 0 bases from V and 0 bases from J, with 11 bases between. CDR3 length: 15 amino acids.